The following is a T cell receptor (beta chain) sequence with its context. In the authors' methods: It was from reference gene primer amplification that nucleated cell counts were estimated. This table comes from immunoSEQ multiplex PCR, and its TCRdb copy is limited to in-frame clones, with some not included. D and trimming come from the DNA, and the V and J calls and clone size come from that table. The sample carries about 200,000 clones, about four fifths recorded once. The source of the sample is a study of blood T cell repertoires in COVID-19. About the study: Samples came from the United States, Italy and Spain, spanning acute and convalescent COVID-19. PBMCs, B-cell-depleted T cells, or T cells provided the cDNA or gDNA that made up the material.

CDR3 length: 14 residues. With 3 bases clipped from V and 3 bases from J, the junction kept 4 bases outside the gene matches. The germline CDR1 and CDR2 sequences are GTSNPN and SVGIG (reference sequence). The clonotype originates from a woman between 35 and 50 years old with acute or convalescent COVID-19. Input material: peripheral blood. The chain employs TRBV30 and TRBJ1-3; 8 bases line up with TRBD1. CDR3 region: CAWSGQGLGNTIYF. The DNA of the CDR3 is TGTGCCTGGAGCGGACAGGGCCTTGGAAACACCATATATTTT.